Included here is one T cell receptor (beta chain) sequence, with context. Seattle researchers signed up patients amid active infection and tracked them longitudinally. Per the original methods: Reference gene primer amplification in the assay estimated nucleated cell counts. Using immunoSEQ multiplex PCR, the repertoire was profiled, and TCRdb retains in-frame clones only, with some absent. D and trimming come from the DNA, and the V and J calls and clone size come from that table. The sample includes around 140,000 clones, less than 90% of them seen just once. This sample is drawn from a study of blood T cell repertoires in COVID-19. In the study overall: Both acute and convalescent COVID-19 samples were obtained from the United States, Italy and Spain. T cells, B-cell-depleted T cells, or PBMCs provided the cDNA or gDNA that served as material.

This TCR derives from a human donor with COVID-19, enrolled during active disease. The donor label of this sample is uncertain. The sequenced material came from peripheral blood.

CDR3 loop: CASSQAGPGLAGTYEQYF. CDR3 bases: TGCGCCAGCAGCCAAGCGGGACCGGGACTAGCGGGGACCTACGAGCAGTACTTC. The rearrangement uses TRBV4-1 and TRBJ2-7; 13 bases align to TRBD2. The germline gives CDR1 MGHRA, CDR2 YSYEKL. This CDR3 spans 18 amino acids. Germline trimming cut 1 base from V and 2 bases from J; bases unmatched to any gene: 8.